This T cell receptor beta chain was found in a study of shared clonotypes between healthy human individuals. The naive CD8 fraction comprised CD45RO-negative cells positively selected for CCR7 and excluded terminally differentiated effector memory CD45RA+ cells. The CDR3 has 15 amino acids. The germline gives CDR1 SGHNT, CDR2 YYREEE (reference sequence). V was clipped by 4 bases and J by 4 bases, with 17 bases between them. Sequencing used immunoSEQ multiplex PCR; TCRdb keeps in-frame clones, though not all of them. The sample contains millions of clones, 85% to 95% of which appear only once. The source material was naive CD8+ T cells from PBMCs. This clonotype was sampled from a man between 18 and 29 years old in good health. Some clones in this sample may be carry-over from other donors' samples. This rearrangement joins TRBV5-4 to TRBJ1-1, with a weak D call TRBD1 (6 bases). In DNA form, the CDR3 reads TGTGCCAGCAGCCCGGAGGGGGAACCCGGCACTGAAGCTTTCTTT. This sequence encodes CASSPEGEPGTEAFF.